The present entry profiles one TCR beta chain with its context. Only in-frame clones appear in the TCRdb table, and some are missing; sequencing was by immunoSEQ multiplex PCR. The sample includes 150,000 or so clones, over 75% of them seen just once. The data belong to a study of blood T cell repertoires in COVID-19. Sequenced sample: PBMCs or T cells enriched from blood (not recorded which). The sequence derives from a man aged 45-60 years who had recovered from COVID-19.

CDR3 nucleotides: TGTGCCAGCAGCCGGGACAGGGACTATAGCAATCAGCCCCAGCATTTT. The encoded protein is CASSRDRDYSNQPQHF. The chain is built from TRBV7-9 and TRBJ1-5; 9 nucleotides line up with TRBD1. CDR3 length: 16 residues. The germline gives CDR1 SEHNR, CDR2 FQNEAQ (reference sequence). V lost 5 bases to trimming and J lost 0 bases; unmatched junction nucleotides: 5. Full variable domain (outside the CDR3, taken from reference TRBV7-9 and TRBJ1-5): DTGVSQNPRHKITKRGQNVTFRCDPISEHNRLYWYRQTLGQGPEFLTYFQNEAQLEKSRLLSDRFSAERPKGSFSTLEIQRTEQGDSAMYLCASSRDRDYSNQPQHFGDGTRLSIL.